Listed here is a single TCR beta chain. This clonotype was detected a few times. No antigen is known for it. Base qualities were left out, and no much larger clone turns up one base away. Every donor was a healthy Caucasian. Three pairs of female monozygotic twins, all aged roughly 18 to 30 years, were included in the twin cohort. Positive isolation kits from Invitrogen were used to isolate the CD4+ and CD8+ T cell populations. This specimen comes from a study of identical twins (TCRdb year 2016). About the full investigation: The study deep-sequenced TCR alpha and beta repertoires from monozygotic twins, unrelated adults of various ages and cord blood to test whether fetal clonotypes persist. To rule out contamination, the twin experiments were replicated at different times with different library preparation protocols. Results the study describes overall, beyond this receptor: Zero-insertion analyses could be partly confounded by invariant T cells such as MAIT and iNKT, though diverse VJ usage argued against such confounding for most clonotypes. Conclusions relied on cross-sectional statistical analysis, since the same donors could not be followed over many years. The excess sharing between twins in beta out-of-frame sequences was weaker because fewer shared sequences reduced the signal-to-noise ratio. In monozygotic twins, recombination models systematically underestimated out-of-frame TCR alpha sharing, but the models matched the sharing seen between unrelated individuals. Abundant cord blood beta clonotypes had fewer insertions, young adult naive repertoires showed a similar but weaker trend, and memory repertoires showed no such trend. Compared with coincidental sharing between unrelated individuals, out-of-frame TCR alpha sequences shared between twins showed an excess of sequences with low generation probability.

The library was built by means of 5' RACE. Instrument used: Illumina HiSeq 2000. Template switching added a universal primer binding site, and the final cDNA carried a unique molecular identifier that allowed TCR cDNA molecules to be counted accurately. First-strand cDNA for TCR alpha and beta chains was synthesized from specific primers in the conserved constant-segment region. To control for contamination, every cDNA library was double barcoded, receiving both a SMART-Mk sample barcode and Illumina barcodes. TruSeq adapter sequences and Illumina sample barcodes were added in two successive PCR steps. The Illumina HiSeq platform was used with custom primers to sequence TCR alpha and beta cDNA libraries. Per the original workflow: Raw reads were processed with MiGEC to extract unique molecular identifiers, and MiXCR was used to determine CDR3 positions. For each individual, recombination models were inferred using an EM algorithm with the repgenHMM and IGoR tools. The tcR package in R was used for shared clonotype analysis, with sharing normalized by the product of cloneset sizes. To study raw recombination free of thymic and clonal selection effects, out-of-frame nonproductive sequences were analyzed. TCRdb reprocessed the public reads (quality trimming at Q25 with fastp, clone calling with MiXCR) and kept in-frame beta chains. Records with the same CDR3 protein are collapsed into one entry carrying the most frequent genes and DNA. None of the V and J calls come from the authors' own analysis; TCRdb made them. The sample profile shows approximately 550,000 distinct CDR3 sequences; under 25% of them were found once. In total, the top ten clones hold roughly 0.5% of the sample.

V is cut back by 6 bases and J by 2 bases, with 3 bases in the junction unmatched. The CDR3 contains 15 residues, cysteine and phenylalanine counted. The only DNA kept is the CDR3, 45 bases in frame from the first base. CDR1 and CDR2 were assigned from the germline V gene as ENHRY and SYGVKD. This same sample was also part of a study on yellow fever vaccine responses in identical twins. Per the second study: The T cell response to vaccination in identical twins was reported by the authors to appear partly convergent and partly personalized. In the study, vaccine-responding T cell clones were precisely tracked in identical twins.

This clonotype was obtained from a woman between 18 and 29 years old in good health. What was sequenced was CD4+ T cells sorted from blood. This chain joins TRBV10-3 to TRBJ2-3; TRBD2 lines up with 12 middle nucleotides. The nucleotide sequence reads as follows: TGTGCCATCAGCCTAGCGGGAGGGTACACAGATACGCAGTATTTT. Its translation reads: CAISLAGGYTDTQYF.